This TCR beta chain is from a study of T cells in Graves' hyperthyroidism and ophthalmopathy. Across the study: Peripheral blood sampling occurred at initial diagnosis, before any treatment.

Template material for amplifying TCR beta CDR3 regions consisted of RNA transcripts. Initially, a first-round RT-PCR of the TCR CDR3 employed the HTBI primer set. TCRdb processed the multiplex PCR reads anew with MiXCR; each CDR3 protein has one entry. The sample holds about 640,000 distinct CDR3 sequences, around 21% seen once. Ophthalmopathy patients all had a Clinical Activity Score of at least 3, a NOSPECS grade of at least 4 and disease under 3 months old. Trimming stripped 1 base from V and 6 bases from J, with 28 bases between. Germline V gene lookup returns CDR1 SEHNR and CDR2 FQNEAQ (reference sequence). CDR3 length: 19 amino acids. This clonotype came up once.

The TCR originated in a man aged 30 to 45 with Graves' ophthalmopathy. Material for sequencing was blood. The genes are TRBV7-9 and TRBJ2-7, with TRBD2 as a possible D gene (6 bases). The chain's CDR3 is CASSLGRAAGSTNIGEQYF. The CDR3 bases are TGTGCCAGCAGCTTAGGACGCGCCGCCGGGAGTACGAATATCGGCGAGCAGTACTTC.